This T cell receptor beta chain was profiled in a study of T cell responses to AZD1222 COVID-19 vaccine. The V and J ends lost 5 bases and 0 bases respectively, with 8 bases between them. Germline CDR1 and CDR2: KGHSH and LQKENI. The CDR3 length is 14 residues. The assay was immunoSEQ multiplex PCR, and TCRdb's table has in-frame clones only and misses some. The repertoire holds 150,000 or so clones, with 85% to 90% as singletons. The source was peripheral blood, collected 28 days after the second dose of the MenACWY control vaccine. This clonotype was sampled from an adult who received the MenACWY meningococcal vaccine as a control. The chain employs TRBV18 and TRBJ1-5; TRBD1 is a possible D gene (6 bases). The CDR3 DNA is TGTGCCAGCTCAGGACAGTTTAGCAATCAGCCCCAGCATTTT. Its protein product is CASSGQFSNQPQHF. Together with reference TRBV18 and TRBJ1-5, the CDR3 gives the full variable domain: NAGVMQNPRHLVRRRGQEARLRCSPMKGHSHVYWYRQLPEEGLKFMVYLQKENIIDESGMPKERFSAEFPKEGPSILRIQQVVRGDSAAYFCASSGQFSNQPQHFGDGTRLSIL.